These 31 T cell receptor beta chains share one sample of origin, sequenced in a study of T cell changes during pregnancy in multiple sclerosis (dated by TCRdb to the late 2010s). Libraries were prepared through the immunoSEQ multiplex PCR assay. In its TCRdb copy, this immuneACCESS table keeps in-frame sequences only and misses some clones. Where compared with another copy, unresolved V genes explain less than half of these, and the others have no known cause. The sample table holds 85,000 to 100,000 clones, of which over 80% were seen once. The biggest ten clones account for 2.6% of the sample. Sequenced here: peripheral blood, sampled in the first trimester of pregnancy. The receptor source for this set is a female donor with multiple sclerosis, enrolled in a pregnancy study.

V usage is TRBV28 and J usage is TRBJ2-7; D is possibly TRBD1 (5 bases). Germline lookup yields CDR1 MDHEN and CDR2 SYDVKM. Trimming took off 4 bases at V and 6 bases at J, with 7 bases between the two ends. The CDR3 consists of 11 residues. CDR3 sequence reads: CASSSRVEQYF. The CDR3, as DNA: TGTGCCAGCAGTTCCAGGGTCGAGCAGTACTTC.

This clone was detected once. The chain couples TRBV5-1 to TRBJ2-5, with TRBD2 identical over 13 bases. The CDR3 spans 17 residues. Germline CDR1 is SGHRS and CDR2 is YFSETQ. The V gene end was trimmed by 4 bases and the J gene end by 1 base; junction bases not matched to a gene: 7. The CDR3 sequence: CASSLRTSGSLQETQYF. Here the CDR3 DNA reads TGCGCCAGCAGCCTGAGGACTAGCGGGAGCCTCCAAGAGACCCAGTACTTC.

The rearrangement uses TRBV4-2 and TRBJ2-1, with TRBD2 as a possible D gene (6 bases). Trimming removed 1 base at V and 5 bases at J, with 15 bases between. Germline V CDR1 and CDR2: LGHNA, YNFKEQ. There are 16 residues in the CDR3. The CDR3 bases are TGTGCCAGCAGCCAAGTTGGCGGGAACACTAACAATGAGCAGTTCTTC. Translation: CASSQVGGNTNNEQFF.

The CDR3: CASRLNLGGTGELFF. CDR3 nucleotides: TGTGCCAGCAGGCTCAACCTAGGGGGCACCGGGGAGCTGTTTTTT. The V and J genes are TRBV7-2 and TRBJ2-2, with D perhaps TRBD1 (6 bases). The CDR3 has 15 amino acids. Trimming left V 6 bases short and J 4 bases short, with 15 bases between. Germline V lookup: CDR1 SGHTA, CDR2 FQGNSA.

This clone has a single count. This chain uses TRBV5-1 with TRBJ2-3; D is unclear. The V end lost 5 bases, the J end lost 1 base, and 17 bases lay between the germline ends. Germline CDR1 and CDR2: SGHRS and YFSETQ. This CDR3 region has 16 residues. The CDR3 spells CASSFGSRRRTDTQYF. CDR3 sequence (DNA): TGCGCCAGCAGTTTTGGGTCTCGGAGACGCACAGATACGCAGTATTTT. The complete variable domain, with remaining parts taken from reference TRBV5-1 and TRBJ2-3, reads KAGVTQTPRYLIKTRGQQVTLSCSPISGHRSVSWYQQTPGQGLQFLFEYFSETQRNKGNFPGRFSGRQFSNSRSEMNVSTLELGDSALYLCASSFGSRRRTDTQYFGPGTRLTVL.

V usage is TRBV18 and J usage is TRBJ1-5, with 8 bases lining up with TRBD1. V shed 0 bases, J shed 7 bases, and the junction held 11 bases outside the gene matches. Germline V lookup: CDR1 KGHSH, CDR2 LQKENI. The CDR3 contains 17 residues. The CDR3 region has the DNA TGTGCCAGCTCACCACCGAATCGACAGGGGACTTACCAGCCCCAGCATTTT. Translating gives CASSPPNRQGTYQPQHF.

This chain connects TRBV7-8 to TRBJ2-5; 12 bases map to TRBD2. J gave up 4 bases and V 1 base, and 10 bases lay outside the gene matches. CDR3 length: 18 amino acids. The germline V gene encodes CDR1 SGHVS and CDR2 FQNEAQ. CDR3 sequence: CASSLGASGRGRGETQYF. The DNA for the CDR3 is TGTGCCAGCAGCTTAGGGGCTAGCGGGAGGGGAAGGGGAGAGACCCAGTACTTC.

This clone was observed a single time. The chain employs TRBV6-5 and TRBJ2-2; a weak D match, TRBD2 (6 bases). The germline V gene has CDR1 MNHEY and CDR2 SVGAGI. V dropped 5 bases and J dropped 7 bases, with 14 bases sitting between them. The CDR3 totals 14 residues. The CDR3 nucleotides are TGTGCCAGCAGTACCCTCGGCGGGGTCGGGGAGCTGTTTTTT. Translation: CASSTLGGVGELFF.

The chain couples TRBV29-1 to TRBJ2-7; 7 bases line up with TRBD2. V was pared by 1 base and J by 5 bases, with 5 bases of the junction left unmatched. The CDR3 contains 13 residues. In germline, CDR1 is SQVTM, CDR2 ANQGSEA. In nucleotides, the CDR3 is TGCAGCGTTGAAGTCGCGGGAGCCCACGAGCAGTACTTC. It encodes CSVEVAGAHEQYF.

The rearrangement uses TRBV7-9 and TRBJ2-7; D is possibly TRBD1 (6 bases). Germline loops: CDR1 SEHNR, CDR2 FQNEAQ (reference sequence). This CDR3 contains 12 residues. Trimming removed 4 bases from V and 3 bases from J, with 7 bases in between. The CDR3 sequence: CASSSTGYEQYF. CDR3 nucleotides: TGTGCCAGCAGCTCGACAGGCTACGAGCAGTACTTC.

The chain joins TRBV15 to TRBJ2-3; TRBD2 aligns across 7 bases. This CDR3 has 16 residues. Trimming at V came to 3 bases and at J to 7 bases, leaving 13 bases not matched to a gene. Germline CDR1 reads LNHNV; CDR2 reads YYDKDF (reference sequence). The CDR3, as DNA: TGTGCCACCAGCAGGTGGGGGGGGACCACACGTTATACGCAGTATTTT. This encodes CATSRWGGTTRYTQYF. Together with reference TRBV15 and TRBJ2-3, the CDR3 gives the full variable domain: DAMVIQNPRYQVTQFGKPVTLSCSQTLNHNVMYWYQQKSSQAPKLLFHYYDKDFNNEADTPDNFQSRRPNTSFCFLDIRSPGLGDTAMYLCATSRWGGTTRYTQYFGPGTRLTVL.

J is TRBJ2-1 and V is TRBV6-5; D possibly corresponds to TRBD2 (5 bases). V lost 2 bases and J lost 6, with 17 bases in between. This CDR3 is built from 16 residues. CDR1 and CDR2 from the germline V gene are MNHEY and SVGAGI. The CDR3 loop is CASSYASGSSLNEQFF. The CDR3 DNA sequence: TGTGCCAGCAGTTACGCAAGTGGGTCTAGCCTCAATGAGCAGTTCTTC.

This sequence joins TRBV6-1 and TRBJ1-1, with D uncertain. The CDR3 extends over 12 amino acids. The germline V and J ends were trimmed by 8 bases and 4 bases, with 11 bases remaining between them. Looked up from germline, CDR1 is MNHNS and CDR2 is SASEGT. The CDR3 nucleotides are TGTGCCAGCGCGGGGTGGGGCACTGAAGCTTTCTTT. Translating gives CASAGWGTEAFF.

CDR3 loop: CASSFRPGVSGIYNEQFF. CDR3 DNA: TGTGCCAGCAGTTTTCGTCCAGGGGTAAGCGGGATTTACAATGAGCAGTTCTTC. V and J are TRBV28 and TRBJ2-1, with D possibly TRBD2 on 7 matching bases. Trimming took 3 bases from V and 4 from J, leaving 22 bases between them. The CDR3 runs 18 residues. Germline V CDR1 and CDR2: MDHEN, SYDVKM. Based on the CDR3 plus reference TRBV28 and TRBJ2-1, the full variable domain is DVKVTQSSRYLVKRTGEKVFLECVQDMDHENMFWYRQDPGLGLRLIYFSYDVKMKEKGDIPEGYSVSREKKERFSLILESASTNQTSMYLCASSFRPGVSGIYNEQFFGPGTRLTVL.

V usage is TRBV4-2 and J usage is TRBJ2-2; D uncertain. There are 12 residues in the CDR3. V lost 5 bases and J 6 bases, leaving 7 bases between the germline ends. The V gene's germline CDR1 is LGHNA and CDR2 YNFKEQ. The CDR3 loop reads CASSSSSGELFF. The CDR3, as DNA: TGTGCCAGCAGCTCGTCCTCCGGGGAGCTGTTTTTT.

This clone was seen more than once but under ten times. The chain combines TRBV14 with TRBJ2-2, with TRBD2 matching over 8 bases. This CDR3 is built from 15 residues. Germline V gives CDR1 SGHDN, CDR2 FVKESK. The J segment lost 6 bases and the V segment lost 0 bases, leaving 3 bases of the junction unmatched. CDR3: CASSQEGLVSGELFF. CDR3 bases: TGTGCCAGCAGCCAAGAGGGACTAGTTTCCGGGGAGCTGTTTTTT. Based on the CDR3 plus reference TRBV14 and TRBJ2-2, the full variable domain is EAGVTQFPSHSVIEKGQTVTLRCDPISGHDNLYWYRRVMGKEIKFLLHFVKESKQDESGMPNNRFLAERTGGTYSTLKVQPAELEDSGVYFCASSQEGLVSGELFFGEGSRLTVL.

This chain joins TRBV28 and TRBJ2-3, with D tentatively TRBD1 (5 bases). The V gene lost 4 bases and the J gene lost 0 bases, with 17 bases spanning the gap. The CDR3 has 17 amino acids. From germline, CDR1 is MDHEN and CDR2 SYDVKM. Written as DNA, the CDR3 is TGTGCCAGCAGTTCGTTCTTCGGACATCGGAGCACAGATACGCAGTATTTT. Protein sequence: CASSSFFGHRSTDTQYF.

The V gene is TRBV28, the J gene TRBJ2-5, with D hard to call. Germline lookup yields CDR1 MDHEN and CDR2 SYDVKM. The CDR3 has 15 residues. V lost 6 bases and J lost 2, with 16 bases in between. The CDR3 sequence: CASSSLGRQQETQYF. Here the CDR3 DNA reads TGTGCCAGCAGCTCCTTGGGCAGACAACAAGAGACCCAGTACTTC. Full variable domain (rest looked up from reference TRBV28 and TRBJ2-5): DVKVTQSSRYLVKRTGEKVFLECVQDMDHENMFWYRQDPGLGLRLIYFSYDVKMKEKGDIPEGYSVSREKKERFSLILESASTNQTSMYLCASSSLGRQQETQYFGPGTRLLVL.

The chain employs TRBV7-9 and TRBJ1-5; no reliable D call. Trimming pared 2 bases from V and 0 bases from J, leaving 5 bases between. Germline CDR1 reads SEHNR; CDR2 reads FQNEAQ (reference sequence). The CDR3 loop spans 14 amino acids. CDR3 region: CASSLRDSNQPQHF. CDR3 nucleotides: TGTGCCAGCAGCTTACGGGATAGCAATCAGCCCCAGCATTTT. The full variable domain, rest sourced from reference TRBV7-9 and TRBJ1-5, is DTGVSQNPRHKITKRGQNVTFRCDPISEHNRLYWYRQTLGQGPEFLTYFQNEAQLEKSRLLSDRFSAERPKGSFSTLEIQRTEQGDSAMYLCASSLRDSNQPQHFGDGTRLSIL.

The chain has TRBV28 and TRBJ2-3; TRBD1 might be the D (5 bases). Looked up from germline, CDR1 is MDHEN and CDR2 is SYDVKM. The CDR3 is 16 amino acids. V was trimmed by 6 bases and J by 2 bases, leaving 18 bases between them. This CDR3 is CASSSDRSSFTDTQYF. Written as DNA, the CDR3 is TGTGCCAGCAGCTCTGACAGATCCTCATTCACAGATACGCAGTATTTT. Full variable domain (outside the CDR3, taken from reference TRBV28 and TRBJ2-3): DVKVTQSSRYLVKRTGEKVFLECVQDMDHENMFWYRQDPGLGLRLIYFSYDVKMKEKGDIPEGYSVSREKKERFSLILESASTNQTSMYLCASSSDRSSFTDTQYFGPGTRLTVL.

CDR3 protein: CASSPRLNGEQFF. For the CDR3, the DNA is TGTGCCAGCAGCCCACGACTAAACGGTGAGCAGTTCTTC. V gene TRBV7-8 combines with J gene TRBJ2-1, with D maybe TRBD2 (5 bases). CDR1 is SGHVS, CDR2 FQNEAQ, per germline. The V gene lost 5 bases and the J gene lost 9 bases, with 14 bases spanning the gap. There are 13 residues in the CDR3.

The genes are TRBV29-1 and TRBJ2-7; possibly TRBD2 for D (7 bases). Germline V gene lookup returns CDR1 SQVTM and CDR2 ANQGSEA. V was clipped by 4 bases and J by 4 bases, with 14 bases between them. The CDR3 has 13 amino acids. CDR3: CSVGGGVGYEQYF. The CDR3 DNA sequence: TGCAGCGTTGGGGGGGGCGTTGGATACGAGCAGTACTTC.

V and J are TRBV5-6 and TRBJ2-5, with 10 bases matching TRBD1. The J call could be wrong; TRBJ2-7 is a better fit for the DNA end. The CDR3 covers 15 residues. Germline lookup yields CDR1 SGHDT and CDR2 YYEEEE. The CDR3 DNA is TGTGCCAGCAGCTTTCGACAGGGGGCATTCTACGAGCAGTACTTC. It translates to CASSFRQGAFYEQYF.

The chain carries TRBV2 and TRBJ1-5, with D perhaps TRBD1 (5 bases). Trimming took off 3 bases at V and 1 base at J, with 13 bases between the two ends. CDR1 is SNHLY and CDR2 is FYNNEI in the germline V gene. CDR3 size: 16 residues. The CDR3 region is CASSEVGGFSNQPQHF. DNA for the CDR3: TGTGCCAGCAGTGAGGTGGGGGGGTTCAGCAATCAGCCCCAGCATTTT.

V usage is TRBV27 and J usage is TRBJ2-7; maybe TRBD2 (6 bases). CDR1 is MNHEY and CDR2 is SMNVEV in the germline V gene (reference sequence). This CDR3 has 13 residues. V was clipped by 3 bases and J by 2 bases, with 8 bases between them. The CDR3 DNA reads TGTGCCAGCAGTTTCGGGAGAACCTACGAGCAGTACTTC. This codes for CASSFGRTYEQYF.

The chain couples TRBV19 to TRBJ2-7, with D perhaps matching TRBD2 (5 bases). The germline V gene encodes CDR1 LNHDA and CDR2 SQIVND (reference sequence). Trimming removed 6 bases from V and 7 bases from J, with 13 bases in between. The CDR3 sequence is 12 residues long. In DNA, the CDR3 is TGTGCCAGTAGGTCCGGGATAACGGAGCAGTACTTC. It specifies CASRSGITEQYF.

CDR3 in DNA: TGTGCCAGCAGCGGACCGGGACAGGGGAACACTGAAGCTTTCTTT. As protein: CASSGPGQGNTEAFF. The chain is built from TRBV11-3 and TRBJ1-1; 9 nucleotides align to TRBD1. V lost 5 bases to trimming and J lost 1 base; unmatched junction nucleotides: 5. The germline V gene encodes CDR1 SGHNT and CDR2 YENEEA. The length of the CDR3 is 15 residues.

The chain has TRBV2 and TRBJ2-4; 7 bases agree with TRBD2. The junction had 15 bases not matched to a gene; V was cut back by 3 bases and J by 7 bases. The CDR3 sequence is 17 residues long. Germline values: CDR1 SNHLY, CDR2 FYNNEI. CDR3 loop: CASSEIGPLAASNIQYF. The CDR3 region has the DNA TGTGCCAGCAGTGAGATAGGTCCGCTAGCGGCCTCTAACATTCAGTACTTC.

The chain couples TRBV4-2 to TRBJ2-5; 7 nucleotides line up with TRBD2. The V segment lost 0 bases and the J segment 7 bases; nucleotides outside the gene matches: 8. The V gene's germline CDR1 is LGHNA and CDR2 YNFKEQ. The CDR3 totals 15 residues. CDR3 DNA sequence: TGTGCCAGCAGCCAAGAGCGCGGGAGAGGGGTGACCCAGTACTTC. Residues: CASSQERGRGVTQYF.

V and J are TRBV7-2 and TRBJ2-2; 9 bases fit TRBD2. The V gene end was trimmed by 1 base and the J gene end by 2 bases; junction bases not matched to a gene: 5. The CDR3 length is 17 residues. From germline, CDR1 is SGHTA and CDR2 FQGNSA. The CDR3 DNA reads as TGTGCCAGCAGCTTAGAGCTAGCGGGATTTAACACCGGGGAGCTGTTTTTT. Amino acid sequence: CASSLELAGFNTGELFF.

The chain couples TRBV4-1 to TRBJ1-2, with 8 nucleotides matching TRBD1. The CDR3 extends over 18 amino acids. V was clipped by 0 bases and J by 7 bases; unmatched bases: 16. CDR1 MGHRA and CDR2 YSYEKL come from the germline V gene. Here the CDR3 DNA reads TGCGCCAGCAGCCAAGAGGGTCCCGGGACAGGTTTTTTAGGTGGCTACACCTTC. Protein product: CASSQEGPGTGFLGGYTF.